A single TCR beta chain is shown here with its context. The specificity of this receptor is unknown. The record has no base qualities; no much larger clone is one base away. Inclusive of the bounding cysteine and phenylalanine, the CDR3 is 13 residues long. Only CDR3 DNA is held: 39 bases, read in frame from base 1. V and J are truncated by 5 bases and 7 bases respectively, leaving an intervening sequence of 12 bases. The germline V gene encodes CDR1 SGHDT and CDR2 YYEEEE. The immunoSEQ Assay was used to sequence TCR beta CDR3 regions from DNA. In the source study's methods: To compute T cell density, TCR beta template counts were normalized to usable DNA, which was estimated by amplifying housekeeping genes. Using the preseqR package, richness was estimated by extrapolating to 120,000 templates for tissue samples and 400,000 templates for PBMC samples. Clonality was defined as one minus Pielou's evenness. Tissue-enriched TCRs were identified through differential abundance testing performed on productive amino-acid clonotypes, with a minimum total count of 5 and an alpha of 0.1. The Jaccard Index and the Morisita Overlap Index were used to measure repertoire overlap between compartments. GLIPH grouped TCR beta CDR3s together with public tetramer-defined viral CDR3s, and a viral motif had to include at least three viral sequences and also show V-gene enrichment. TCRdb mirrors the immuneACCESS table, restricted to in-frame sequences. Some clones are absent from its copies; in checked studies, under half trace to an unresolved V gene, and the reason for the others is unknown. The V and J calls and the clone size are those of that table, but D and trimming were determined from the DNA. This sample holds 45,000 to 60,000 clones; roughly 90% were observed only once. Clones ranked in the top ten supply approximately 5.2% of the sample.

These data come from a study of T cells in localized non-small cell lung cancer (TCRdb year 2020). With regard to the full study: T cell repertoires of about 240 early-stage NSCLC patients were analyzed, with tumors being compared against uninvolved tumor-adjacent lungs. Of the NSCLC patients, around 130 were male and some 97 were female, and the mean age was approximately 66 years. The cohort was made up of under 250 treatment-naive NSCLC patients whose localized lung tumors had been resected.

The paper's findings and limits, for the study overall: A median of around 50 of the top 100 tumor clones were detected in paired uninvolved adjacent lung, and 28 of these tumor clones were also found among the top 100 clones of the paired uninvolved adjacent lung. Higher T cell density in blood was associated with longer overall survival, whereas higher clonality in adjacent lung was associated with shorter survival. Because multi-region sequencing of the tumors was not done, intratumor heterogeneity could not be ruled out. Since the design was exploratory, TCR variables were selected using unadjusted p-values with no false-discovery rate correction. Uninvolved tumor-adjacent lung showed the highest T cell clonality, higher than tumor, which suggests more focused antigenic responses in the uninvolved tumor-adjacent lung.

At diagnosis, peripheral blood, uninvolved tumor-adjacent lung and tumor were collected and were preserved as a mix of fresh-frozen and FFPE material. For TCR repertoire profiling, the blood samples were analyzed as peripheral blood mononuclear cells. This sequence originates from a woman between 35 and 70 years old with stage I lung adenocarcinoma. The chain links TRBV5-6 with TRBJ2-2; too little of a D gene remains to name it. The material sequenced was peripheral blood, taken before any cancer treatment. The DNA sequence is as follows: TGTGCCAGCAGTTTAGGACGCCACGGGGAGCTGTTTTTT. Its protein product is CASSLGRHGELFF.